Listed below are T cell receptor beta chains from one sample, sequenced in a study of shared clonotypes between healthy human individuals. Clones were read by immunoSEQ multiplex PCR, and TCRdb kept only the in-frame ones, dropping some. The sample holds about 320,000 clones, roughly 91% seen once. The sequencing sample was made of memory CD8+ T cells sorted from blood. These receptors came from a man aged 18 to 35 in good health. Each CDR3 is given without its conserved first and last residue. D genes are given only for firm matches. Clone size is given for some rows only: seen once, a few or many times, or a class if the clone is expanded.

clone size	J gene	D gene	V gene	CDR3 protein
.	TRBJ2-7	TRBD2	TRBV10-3	ATRTSGGSSSYEQY
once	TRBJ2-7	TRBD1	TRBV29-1	SVDGAGTGPYEQY
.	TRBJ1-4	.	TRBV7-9	ASSSSMYQGLGEKLF
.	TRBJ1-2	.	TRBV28	ASSLDGSPLGIYIGYT
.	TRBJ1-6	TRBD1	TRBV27	ASSFSPDRASPLH
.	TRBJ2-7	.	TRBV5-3	ARSLGRDTGEQY
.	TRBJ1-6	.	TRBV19	ASSLYLSVGGYNSPLH
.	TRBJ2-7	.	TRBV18	ASSPGDYEQY
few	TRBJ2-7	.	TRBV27	ASSIQGTYEQY
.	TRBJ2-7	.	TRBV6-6	ASSSLRGPSYEQY
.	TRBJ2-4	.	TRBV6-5	ASSLDEENIQY
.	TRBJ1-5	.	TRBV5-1	ASSWNKSGVAGNQPQH
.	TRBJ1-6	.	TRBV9	ASSVEVGSPLH
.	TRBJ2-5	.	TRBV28	ASRAYKYQETQY
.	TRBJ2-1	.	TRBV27	ASATQGEYNEQF
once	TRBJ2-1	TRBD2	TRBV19	ASSIVPLAGSYNEQF
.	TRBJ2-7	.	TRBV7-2	ASSSTSISYEQY
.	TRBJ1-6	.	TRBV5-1	ASSLEGGYNSPLH
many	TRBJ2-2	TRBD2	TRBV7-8	ASSSPRTSGSPGTGELF
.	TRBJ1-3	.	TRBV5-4	ASSSRGESGNTIY
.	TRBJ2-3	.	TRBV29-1	SVERIVGFGGTQY
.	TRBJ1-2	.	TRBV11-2	ASSWTLKGYGYT
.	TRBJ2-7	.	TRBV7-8	ATPLGSFYEQY
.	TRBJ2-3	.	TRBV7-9	ASSDLGDTQY
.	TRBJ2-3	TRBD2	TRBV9	ASNSVAGEDTQY
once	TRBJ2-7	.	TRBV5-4	ASSRLGLSYEQY
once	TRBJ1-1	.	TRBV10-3	AIRDLTKMNTEAF
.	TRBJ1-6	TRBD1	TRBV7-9	ASSSGQGDSPLH
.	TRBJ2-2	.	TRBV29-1	SVNREFGNTGELF
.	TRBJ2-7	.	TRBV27	ASSSNSYEQY
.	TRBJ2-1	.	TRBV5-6	ASSLAAAGLSYNEQF
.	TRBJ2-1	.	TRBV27	ASSLDTYNEQF
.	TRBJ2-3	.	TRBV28	ASSFWVMGASSTDTQY
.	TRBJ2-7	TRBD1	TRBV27	ASSLTGGTYEQY
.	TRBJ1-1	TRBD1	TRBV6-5	ASSYGDRGWNTEAF
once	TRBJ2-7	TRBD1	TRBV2	ASSFGTGTYEQY
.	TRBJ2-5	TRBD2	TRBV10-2	ASSESGGRGETQY
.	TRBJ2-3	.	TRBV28	ASGNSADTQY
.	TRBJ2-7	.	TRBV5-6	ASSFQDSHEQY
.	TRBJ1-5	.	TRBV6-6	ASSYLQISNQPQH
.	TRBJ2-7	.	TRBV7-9	ASSLAWGDEQY
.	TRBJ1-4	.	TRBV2	ASSGMRRTGATNEKLF
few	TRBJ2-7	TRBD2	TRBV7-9	ASSSRLAGGEGPYEQY
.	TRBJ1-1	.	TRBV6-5	ASSPRTVLNTEAF
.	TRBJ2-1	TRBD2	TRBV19	ASSMPSGLAGAYNEQF
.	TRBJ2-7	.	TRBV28	ASSRPGEMEAYEQY
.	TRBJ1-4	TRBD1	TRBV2	ASSADGTEYEKLF
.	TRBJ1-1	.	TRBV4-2	ASSQDRGTEAF
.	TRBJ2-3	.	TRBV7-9	ASSFEASYTDTQY
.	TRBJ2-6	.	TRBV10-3	AISDPGTGANVLT